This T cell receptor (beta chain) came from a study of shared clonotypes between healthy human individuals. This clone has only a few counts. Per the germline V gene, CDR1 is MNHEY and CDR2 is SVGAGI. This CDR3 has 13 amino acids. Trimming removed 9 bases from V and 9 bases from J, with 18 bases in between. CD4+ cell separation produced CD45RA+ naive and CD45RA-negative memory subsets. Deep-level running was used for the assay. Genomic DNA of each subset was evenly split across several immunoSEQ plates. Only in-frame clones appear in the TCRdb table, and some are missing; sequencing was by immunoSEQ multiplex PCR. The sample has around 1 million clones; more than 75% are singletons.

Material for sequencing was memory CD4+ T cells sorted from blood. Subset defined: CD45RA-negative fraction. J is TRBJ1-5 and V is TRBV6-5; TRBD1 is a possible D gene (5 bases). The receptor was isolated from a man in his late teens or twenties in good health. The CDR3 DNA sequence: TGTGCCAGTAGCCGGGACCCCGGGGGGCCCCAGCATTTT. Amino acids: CASSRDPGGPQHF.